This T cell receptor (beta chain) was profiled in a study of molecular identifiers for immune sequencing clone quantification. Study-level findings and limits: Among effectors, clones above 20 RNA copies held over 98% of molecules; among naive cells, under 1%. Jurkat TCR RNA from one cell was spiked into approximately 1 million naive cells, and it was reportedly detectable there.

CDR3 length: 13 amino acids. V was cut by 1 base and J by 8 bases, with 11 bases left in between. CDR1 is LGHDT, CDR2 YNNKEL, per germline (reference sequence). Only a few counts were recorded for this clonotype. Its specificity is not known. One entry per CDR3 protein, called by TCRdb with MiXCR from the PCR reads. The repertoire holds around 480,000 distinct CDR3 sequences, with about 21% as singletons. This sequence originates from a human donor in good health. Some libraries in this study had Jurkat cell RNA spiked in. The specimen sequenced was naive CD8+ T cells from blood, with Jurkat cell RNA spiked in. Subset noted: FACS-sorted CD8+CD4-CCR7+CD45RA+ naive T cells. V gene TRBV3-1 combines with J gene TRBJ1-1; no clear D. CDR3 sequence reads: CASSQAGWFEAFF. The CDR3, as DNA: TGTGCCAGCAGCCAAGCGGGTTGGTTCGAAGCTTTCTTT.